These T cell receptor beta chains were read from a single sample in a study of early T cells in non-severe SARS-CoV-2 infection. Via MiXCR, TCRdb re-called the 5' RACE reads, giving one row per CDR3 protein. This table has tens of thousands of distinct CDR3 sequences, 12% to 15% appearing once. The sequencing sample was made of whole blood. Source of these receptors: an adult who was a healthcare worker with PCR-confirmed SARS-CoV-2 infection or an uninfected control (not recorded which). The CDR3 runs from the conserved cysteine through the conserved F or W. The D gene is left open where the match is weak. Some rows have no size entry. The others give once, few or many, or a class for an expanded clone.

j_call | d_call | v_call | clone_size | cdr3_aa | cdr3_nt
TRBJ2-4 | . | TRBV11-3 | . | CASSLISGALAKNIQYF | TGTGCCAGCAGCTTAATATCAGGGGCATTAGCCAAAAACATTCAGTACTTC
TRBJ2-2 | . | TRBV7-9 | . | CASSLEGTGELFF | TGTGCCAGCAGCTTGGAGGGCACCGGGGAGCTGTTTTTT
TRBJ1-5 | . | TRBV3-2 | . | CASSQGGTNQPQHF | TGTGCCAGCAGCCAAGGGGGTACCAATCAGCCCCAGCATTTT
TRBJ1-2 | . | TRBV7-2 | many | CASSLATGPRSYGYTF | TGTGCCAGCAGCTTAGCAACAGGGCCCAGAAGCTATGGCTACACCTTC
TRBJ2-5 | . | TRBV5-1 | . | CASSFGQDQETQYF | TGCGCCAGCAGCTTCGGGCAGGACCAAGAGACCCAGTACTTC
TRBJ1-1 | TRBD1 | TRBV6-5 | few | CASSLGQGITEAFF | TGTGCCAGCAGTTTGGGACAGGGTATCACTGAAGCTTTCTTT
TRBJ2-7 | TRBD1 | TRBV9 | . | CASSARTGLDEQYF | TGTGCCAGCAGCGCCAGGACAGGGTTAGACGAGCAGTACTTC
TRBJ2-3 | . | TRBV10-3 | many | CAASTDTQYF | TGTGCCGCAAGCACAGATACGCAGTATTTT
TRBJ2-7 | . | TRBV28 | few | CASSFRRGPEQYF | TGTGCCAGCAGTTTTAGGAGGGGGCCTGAGCAGTACTTC
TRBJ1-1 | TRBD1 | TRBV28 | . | CASADRGNAEAFF | TGTGCCAGCGCCGACAGGGGGAACGCTGAAGCTTTCTTT
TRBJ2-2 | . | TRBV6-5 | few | CASSTSQGNTGELFF | TGTGCCAGCAGTACATCCCAGGGTAACACCGGGGAGCTGTTTTTT
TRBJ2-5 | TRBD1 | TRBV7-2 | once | CASSADRDQETQYF | TGTGCCAGCAGCGCCGACAGGGACCAAGAGACCCAGTACTTC
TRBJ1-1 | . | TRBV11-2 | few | CASSLLRAFF | TGTGCCAGCAGCTTATTGCGGGCTTTCTTT
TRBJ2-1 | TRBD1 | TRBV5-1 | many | CASSSAGTGYEQFF | TGCGCCAGCAGCTCCGCCGGGACAGGGTATGAGCAGTTCTTC
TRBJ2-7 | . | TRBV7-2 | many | CASSHSPTYEQYF | TGTGCCAGCAGCCACAGCCCTACCTACGAGCAGTACTTC
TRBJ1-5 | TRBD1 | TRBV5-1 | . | CASSLGRGHDQPQHF | TGCGCCAGCAGCTTGGGCAGGGGGCACGATCAGCCCCAGCATTTT
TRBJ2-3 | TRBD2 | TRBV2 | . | CASSRSGGATDTQYF | TGTGCCAGCAGTCGCAGCGGGGGGGCAACAGATACGCAGTATTTT
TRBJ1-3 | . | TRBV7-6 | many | CASSLQGHSSGNTIYF | TGTGCCAGCAGCTTACAAGGGCACAGCTCTGGAAACACCATATATTTT
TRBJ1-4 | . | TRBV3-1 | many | CASSQEVATNEKLFF | TGTGCCAGCAGCCAAGAGGTTGCAACTAATGAAAAACTGTTTTTT
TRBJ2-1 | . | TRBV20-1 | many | CSARDPVNNEQFF | TGCAGTGCTAGAGATCCGGTCAACAATGAGCAGTTCTTC
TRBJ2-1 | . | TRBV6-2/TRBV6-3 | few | CASSRGYYNEQFF | TGTGCCAGCAGTCGGGGATACTACAATGAGCAGTTCTTC
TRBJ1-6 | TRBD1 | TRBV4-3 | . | CASRRDRATYNSPLHF | TGCGCCAGCAGGAGGGACAGGGCGACCTATAATTCACCCCTCCACTTT
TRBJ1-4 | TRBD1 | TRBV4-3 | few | CASSQDRLGTGNEKLFF | TGCGCCAGCAGCCAAGACCGGCTGGGGACAGGGAATGAAAAACTGTTTTTT
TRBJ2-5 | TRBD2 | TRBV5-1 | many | CASSAISGGQEETQYF | TGCGCCAGCAGCGCCATTAGCGGGGGGCAGGAAGAGACCCAGTACTTC
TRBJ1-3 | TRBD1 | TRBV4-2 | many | CASSQVTGGSGNTIYF | TGTGCCAGCAGCCAAGTAACAGGGGGCTCTGGAAACACCATATATTTT
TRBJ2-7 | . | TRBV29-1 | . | CSVRDGTYEQYF | TGCAGCGTTAGAGACGGTACCTACGAGCAGTACTTC
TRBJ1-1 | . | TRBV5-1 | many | CASKRGEMNTEAFF | TGCGCCAGCAAGAGGGGGGAGATGAACACTGAAGCTTTCTTT
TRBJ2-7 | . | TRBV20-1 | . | CSAPGGREGPEQYF | TGCAGTGCTCCGGGGGGCAGGGAGGGTCCCGAGCAGTACTTC
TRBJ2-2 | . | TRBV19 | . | CASIPGNTGELFF | TGTGCCAGTATCCCAGGGAACACCGGGGAGCTGTTTTTT
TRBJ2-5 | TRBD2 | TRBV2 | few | CASSDPALAGQETQYF | TGTGCCAGCAGTGATCCCGCACTAGCGGGACAAGAGACCCAGTACTTC
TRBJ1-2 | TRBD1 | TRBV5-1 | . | CASSIALGTGASDYTF | TGCGCCAGCAGCATTGCTCTAGGGACAGGGGCTAGTGACTACACCTTC